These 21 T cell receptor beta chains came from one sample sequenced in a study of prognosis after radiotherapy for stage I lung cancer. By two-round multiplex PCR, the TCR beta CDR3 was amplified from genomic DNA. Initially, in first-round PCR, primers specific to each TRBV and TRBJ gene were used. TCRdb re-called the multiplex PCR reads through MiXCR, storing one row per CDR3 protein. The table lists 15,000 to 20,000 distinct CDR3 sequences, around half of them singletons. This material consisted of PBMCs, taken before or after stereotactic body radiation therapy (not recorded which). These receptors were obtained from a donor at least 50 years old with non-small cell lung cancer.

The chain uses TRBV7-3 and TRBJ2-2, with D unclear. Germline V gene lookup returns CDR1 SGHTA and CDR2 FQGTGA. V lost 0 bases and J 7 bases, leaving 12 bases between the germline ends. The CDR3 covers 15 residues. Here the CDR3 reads CASSLTAAPGGELFF. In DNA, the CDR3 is TGTGCCAGCAGCTTAACGGCAGCGCCGGGCGGGGAGCTGTTTTTT.

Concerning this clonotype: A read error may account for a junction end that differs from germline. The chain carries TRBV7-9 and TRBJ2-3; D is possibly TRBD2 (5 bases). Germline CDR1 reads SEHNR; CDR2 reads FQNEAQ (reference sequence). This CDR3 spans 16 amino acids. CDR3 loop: CAIILKLVIGTDTQYF. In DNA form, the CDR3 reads TGTGCCATCATCTTAAAACTAGTCATAGGCACAGATACACAGTATTTT.

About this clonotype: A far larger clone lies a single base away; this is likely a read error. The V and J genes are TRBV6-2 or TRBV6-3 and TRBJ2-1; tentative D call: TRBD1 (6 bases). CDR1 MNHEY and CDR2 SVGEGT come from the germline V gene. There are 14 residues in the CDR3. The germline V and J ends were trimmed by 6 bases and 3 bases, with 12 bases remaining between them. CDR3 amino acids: CASSKGDVYNEQFF. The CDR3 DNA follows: TGTGCCAGCAGCAAGGGGGATGTCTACAATGAGCAGTTCTTC.

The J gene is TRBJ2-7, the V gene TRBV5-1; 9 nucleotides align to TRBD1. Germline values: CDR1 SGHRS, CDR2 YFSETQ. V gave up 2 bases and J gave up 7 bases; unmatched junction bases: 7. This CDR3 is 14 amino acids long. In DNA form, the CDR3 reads TGCGCCAGCAGCTTCCCGGGACAGGGAATGGAGCAGTACTTC. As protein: CASSFPGQGMEQYF.

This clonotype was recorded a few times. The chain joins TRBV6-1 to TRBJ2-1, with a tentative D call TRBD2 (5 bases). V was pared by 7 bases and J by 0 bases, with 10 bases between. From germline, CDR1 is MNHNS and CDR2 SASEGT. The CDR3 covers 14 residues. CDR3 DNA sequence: TGTGCCAGCAACCGGGGTAGCTCCTACAATGAGCAGTTCTTC. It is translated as CASNRGSSYNEQFF.

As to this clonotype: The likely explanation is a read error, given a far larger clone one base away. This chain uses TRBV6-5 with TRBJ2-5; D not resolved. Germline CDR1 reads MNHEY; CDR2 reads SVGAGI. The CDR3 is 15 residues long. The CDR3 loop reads CAGSYSASLQETQYF. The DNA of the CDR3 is TGTGCCGGCAGTTACTCGGCGTCCCTCCAAGAGACCCAGTACTTC.

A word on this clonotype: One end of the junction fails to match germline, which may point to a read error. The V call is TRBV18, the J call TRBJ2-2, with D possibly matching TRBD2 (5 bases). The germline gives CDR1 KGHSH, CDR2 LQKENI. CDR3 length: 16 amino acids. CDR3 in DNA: TGTGCCGGCTCAGCCCCGAAGGAGGTGAAGGCCGGAGAGCTGTTTTTT. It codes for CAGSAPKEVKAGELFF. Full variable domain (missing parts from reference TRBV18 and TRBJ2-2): NAGVMQNPRHLVRRRGQEARLRCSPMKGHSHVYWYRQLPEEGLKFMVYLQKENIIDESGMPKERFSAEFPKEGPSILRIQQVVRGDSAAYFCAGSAPKEVKAGELFFGEGSRLTVL.

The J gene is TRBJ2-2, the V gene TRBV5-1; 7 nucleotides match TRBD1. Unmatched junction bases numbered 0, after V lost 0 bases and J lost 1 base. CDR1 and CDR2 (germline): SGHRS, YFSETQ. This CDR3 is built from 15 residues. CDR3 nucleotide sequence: TGCGCCAGCAGCTTGGACAGGGGGAACACCGGGGAGCTGTTTTTT. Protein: CASSLDRGNTGELFF.

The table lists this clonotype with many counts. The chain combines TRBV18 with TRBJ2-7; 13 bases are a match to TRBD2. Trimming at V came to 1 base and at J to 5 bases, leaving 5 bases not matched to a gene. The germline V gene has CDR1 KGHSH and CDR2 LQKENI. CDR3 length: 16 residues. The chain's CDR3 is CASSPRTSGSLDEQYF. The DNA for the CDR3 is TGTGCCAGCTCACCACGGACTAGCGGGAGTCTCGACGAGCAGTACTTC.

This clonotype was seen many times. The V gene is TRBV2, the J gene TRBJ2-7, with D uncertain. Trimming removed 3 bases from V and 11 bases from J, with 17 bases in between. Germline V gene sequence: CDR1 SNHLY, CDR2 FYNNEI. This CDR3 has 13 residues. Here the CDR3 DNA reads TGTGCCAGCAGTGAGTCCTTAGGGTTTAACAAGTACTTC. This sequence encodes CASSESLGFNKYF.

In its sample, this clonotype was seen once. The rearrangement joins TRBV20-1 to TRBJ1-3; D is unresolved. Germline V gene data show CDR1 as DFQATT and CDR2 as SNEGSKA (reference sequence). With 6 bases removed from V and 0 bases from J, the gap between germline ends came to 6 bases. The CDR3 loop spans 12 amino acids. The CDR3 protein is CSARSSGNTIYF. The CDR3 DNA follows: TGCAGTGCGAGGAGCTCTGGAAACACCATATATTTT.

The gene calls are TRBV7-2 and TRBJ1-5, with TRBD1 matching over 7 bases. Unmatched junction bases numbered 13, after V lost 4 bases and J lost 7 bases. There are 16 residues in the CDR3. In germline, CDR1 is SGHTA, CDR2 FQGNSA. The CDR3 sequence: CASSSGGRVRGQPQHF. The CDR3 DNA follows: TGTGCCAGCAGCTCCGGAGGCCGGGTCAGGGGGCAGCCCCAGCATTTT.

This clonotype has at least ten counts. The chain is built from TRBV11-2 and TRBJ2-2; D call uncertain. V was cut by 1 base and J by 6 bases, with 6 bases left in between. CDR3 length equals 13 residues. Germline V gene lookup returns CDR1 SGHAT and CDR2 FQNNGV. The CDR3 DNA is TGTGCCAGCAGCTTAGTTATGGCCGGGGAGCTGTTTTTT. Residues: CASSLVMAGELFF. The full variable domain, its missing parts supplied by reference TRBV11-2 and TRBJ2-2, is EAGVAQSPRYKIIEKRQSVAFWCNPISGHATLYWYQQILGQGPKLLIQFQNNGVVDDSQLPKDRFSAERLKGVDSTLKIQPAKLEDSAVYLCASSLVMAGELFFGEGSRLTVL.

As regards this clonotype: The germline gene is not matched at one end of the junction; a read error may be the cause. CDR3 nucleotides: TGTGCCATCAGTTACGGGACTGCCTGGGAGCTGTTTTTT. Its translation is CAISYGTAWELFF. The chain employs TRBV6-2 or TRBV6-3 and TRBJ2-2; TRBD2 is a possible D gene (6 bases). Germline V CDR1 and CDR2: MNHEY, SVGEGT. This CDR3 is 13 amino acids long.

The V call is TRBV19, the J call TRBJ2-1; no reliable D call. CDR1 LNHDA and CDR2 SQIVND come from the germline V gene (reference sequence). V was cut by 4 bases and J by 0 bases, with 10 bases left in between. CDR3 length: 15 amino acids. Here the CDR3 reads CASSTDTSSYNEQFF. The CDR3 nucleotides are TGTGCCAGTAGTACCGACACGAGCTCCTACAATGAGCAGTTCTTC.

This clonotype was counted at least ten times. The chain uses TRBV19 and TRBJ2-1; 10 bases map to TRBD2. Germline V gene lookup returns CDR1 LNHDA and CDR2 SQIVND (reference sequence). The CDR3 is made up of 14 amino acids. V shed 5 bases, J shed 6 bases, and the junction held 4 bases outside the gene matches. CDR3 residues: CASSLTSGVNEQFF. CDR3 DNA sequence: TGTGCCAGTAGTTTAACTAGCGGGGTCAATGAGCAGTTCTTC.

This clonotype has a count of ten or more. CDR3 in amino acids: CASSLSGAGSSYEQYF. CDR3 DNA sequence: TGTGCCAGCAGTTTATCCGGGGCGGGTAGCTCCTACGAGCAGTACTTC. The chain couples TRBV27 to TRBJ2-7; D may correspond to TRBD1 or TRBD2 (5 bases each). Germline values: CDR1 MNHEY, CDR2 SMNVEV (reference sequence). The CDR3 loop spans 16 amino acids. Trimming stripped 0 bases from V and 0 bases from J, with 12 bases between.

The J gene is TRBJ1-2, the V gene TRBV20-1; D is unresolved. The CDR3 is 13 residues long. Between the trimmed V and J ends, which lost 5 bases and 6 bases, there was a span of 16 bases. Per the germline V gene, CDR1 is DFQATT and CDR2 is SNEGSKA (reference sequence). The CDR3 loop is CSAPRWLRDGYTF. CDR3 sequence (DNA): TGCAGTGCTCCTAGGTGGCTACGGGATGGCTACACCTTC.

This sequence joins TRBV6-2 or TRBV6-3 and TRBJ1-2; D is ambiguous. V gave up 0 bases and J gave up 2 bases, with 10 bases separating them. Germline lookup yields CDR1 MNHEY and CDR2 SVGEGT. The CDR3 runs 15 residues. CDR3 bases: TGTGCCAGCAGTTACTCCTTCCCAGGAAACTATGGCTACACCTTC. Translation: CASSYSFPGNYGYTF.

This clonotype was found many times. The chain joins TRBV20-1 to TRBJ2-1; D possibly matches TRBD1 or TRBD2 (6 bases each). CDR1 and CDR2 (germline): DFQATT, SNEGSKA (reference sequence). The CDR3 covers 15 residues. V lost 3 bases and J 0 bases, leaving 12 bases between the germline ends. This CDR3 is CSARKGGSSYNEQFF. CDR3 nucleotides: TGCAGTGCTAGGAAGGGGGGTAGCTCCTACAATGAGCAGTTCTTC.

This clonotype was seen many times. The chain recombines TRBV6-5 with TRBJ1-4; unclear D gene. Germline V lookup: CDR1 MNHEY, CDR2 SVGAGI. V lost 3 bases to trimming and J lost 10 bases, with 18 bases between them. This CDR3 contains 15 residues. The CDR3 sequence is CASSYSWDQVSKLFF. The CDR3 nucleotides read TGTGCCAGCAGTTATTCCTGGGATCAGGTTTCAAAACTGTTTTTT.